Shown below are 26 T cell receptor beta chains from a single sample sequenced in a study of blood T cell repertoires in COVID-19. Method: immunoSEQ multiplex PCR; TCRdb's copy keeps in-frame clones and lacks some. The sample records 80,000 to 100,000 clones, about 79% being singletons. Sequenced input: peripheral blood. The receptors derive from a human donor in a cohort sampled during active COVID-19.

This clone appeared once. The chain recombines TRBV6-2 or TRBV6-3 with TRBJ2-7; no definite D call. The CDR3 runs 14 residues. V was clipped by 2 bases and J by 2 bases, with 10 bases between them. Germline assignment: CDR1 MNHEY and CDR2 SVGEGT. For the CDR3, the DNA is TGTGCCAGCAGTTACAGTTTGGGCCCCTACGAGCAGTACGTC. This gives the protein CASSYSLGPYEQYV.

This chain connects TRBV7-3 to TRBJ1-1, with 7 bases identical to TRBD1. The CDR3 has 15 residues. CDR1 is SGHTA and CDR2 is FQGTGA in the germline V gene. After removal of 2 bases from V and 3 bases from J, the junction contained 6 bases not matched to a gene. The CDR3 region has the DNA TGTGCCAGCAGCTTATCCCCGACAGGGCACACTGAAGCTTTCTTT. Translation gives CASSLSPTGHTEAFF.

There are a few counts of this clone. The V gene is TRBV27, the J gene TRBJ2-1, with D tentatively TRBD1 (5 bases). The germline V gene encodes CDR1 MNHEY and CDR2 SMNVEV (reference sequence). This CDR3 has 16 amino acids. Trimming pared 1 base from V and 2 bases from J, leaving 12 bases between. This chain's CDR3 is CASSLFPGPTYNEQFF. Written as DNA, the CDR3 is TGTGCCAGCAGTTTATTCCCAGGGCCTACCTACAATGAGCAGTTCTTC.

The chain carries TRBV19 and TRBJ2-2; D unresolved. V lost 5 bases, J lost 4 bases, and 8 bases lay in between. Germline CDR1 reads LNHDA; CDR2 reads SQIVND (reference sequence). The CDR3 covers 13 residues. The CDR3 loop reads CASSRLVTGELFF. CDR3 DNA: TGTGCCAGTAGTCGGTTGGTCACCGGGGAGCTGTTTTTT. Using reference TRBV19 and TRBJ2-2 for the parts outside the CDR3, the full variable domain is DGGITQSPKYLFRKEGQNVTLSCEQNLNHDAMYWYRQDPGQGLRLIYYSQIVNDFQKGDIAEGYSVSREKKESFPLTVTSAQKNPTAFYLCASSRLVTGELFFGEGSRLTVL.

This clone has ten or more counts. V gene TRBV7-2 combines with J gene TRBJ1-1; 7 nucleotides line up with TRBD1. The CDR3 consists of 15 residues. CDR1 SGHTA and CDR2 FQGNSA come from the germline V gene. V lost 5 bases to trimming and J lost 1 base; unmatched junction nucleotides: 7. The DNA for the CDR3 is TGTGCCAGCAGCCCCAGGGGGAAGAGGAACACTGAAGCTTTCTTT. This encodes CASSPRGKRNTEAFF.

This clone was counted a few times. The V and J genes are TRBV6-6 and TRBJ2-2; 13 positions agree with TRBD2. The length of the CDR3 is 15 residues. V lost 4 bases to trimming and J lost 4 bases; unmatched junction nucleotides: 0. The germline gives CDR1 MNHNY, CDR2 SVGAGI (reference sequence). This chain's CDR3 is CASSWTSGGTGELFF. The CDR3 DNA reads TGTGCCAGCAGTTGGACTAGCGGGGGCACCGGGGAGCTGTTTTTT.

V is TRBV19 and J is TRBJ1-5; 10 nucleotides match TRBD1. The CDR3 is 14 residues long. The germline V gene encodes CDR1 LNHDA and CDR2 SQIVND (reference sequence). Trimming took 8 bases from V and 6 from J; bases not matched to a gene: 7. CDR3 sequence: CASGQGVPGQPQHF. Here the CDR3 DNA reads TGTGCCAGTGGACAGGGGGTTCCGGGTCAGCCCCAGCATTTT.

CDR3 amino acids: CASSARQGAYGYTF. In DNA form, the CDR3 reads TGTGCCAGCAGCGCCCGACAGGGTGCGTATGGCTACACCTTC. This rearrangement joins TRBV7-9 to TRBJ1-2, with 7 bases identical to TRBD1. The CDR3 is made up of 14 amino acids. Germline V gene lookup returns CDR1 SEHNR and CDR2 FQNEAQ (reference sequence). V gave up 5 bases and J gave up 5 bases; unmatched junction bases: 8.

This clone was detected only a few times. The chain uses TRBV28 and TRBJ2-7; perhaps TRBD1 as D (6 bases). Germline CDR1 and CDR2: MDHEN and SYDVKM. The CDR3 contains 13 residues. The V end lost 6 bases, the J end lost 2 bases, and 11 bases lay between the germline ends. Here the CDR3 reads CASSSGEPYEQYF. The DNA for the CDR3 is TGTGCCAGCAGCTCAGGGGAGCCCTACGAGCAGTACTTC.

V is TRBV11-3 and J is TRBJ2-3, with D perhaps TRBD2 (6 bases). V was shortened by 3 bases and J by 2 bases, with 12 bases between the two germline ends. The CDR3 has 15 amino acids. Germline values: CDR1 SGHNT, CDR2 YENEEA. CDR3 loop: CASSFLGGLTDTQYF. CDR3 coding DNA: TGTGCCAGCAGCTTCTTAGGAGGGCTCACAGATACGCAGTATTTT.

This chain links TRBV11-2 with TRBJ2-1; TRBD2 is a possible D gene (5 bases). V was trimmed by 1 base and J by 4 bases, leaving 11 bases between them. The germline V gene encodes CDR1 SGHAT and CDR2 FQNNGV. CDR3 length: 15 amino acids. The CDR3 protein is CASSLVPRAYNEQFF. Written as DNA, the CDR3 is TGTGCCAGCAGCTTAGTCCCGAGGGCGTACAATGAGCAGTTCTTC.

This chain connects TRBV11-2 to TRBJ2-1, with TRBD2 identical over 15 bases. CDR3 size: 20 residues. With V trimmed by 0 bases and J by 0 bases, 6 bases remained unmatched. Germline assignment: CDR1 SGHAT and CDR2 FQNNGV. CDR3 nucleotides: TGTGCCAGCAGCTTAGATTGGACTAGCGGGAGGGGAAGCTCCTACAATGAGCAGTTCTTC. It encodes CASSLDWTSGRGSSYNEQFF.

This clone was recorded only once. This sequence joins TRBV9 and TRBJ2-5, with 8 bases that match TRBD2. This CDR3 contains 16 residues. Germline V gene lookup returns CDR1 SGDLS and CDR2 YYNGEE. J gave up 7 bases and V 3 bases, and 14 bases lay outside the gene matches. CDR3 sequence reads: CASSAHPGLDSATQYF. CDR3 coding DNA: TGTGCCAGCAGCGCCCATCCGGGACTAGATTCGGCGACCCAGTACTTC.

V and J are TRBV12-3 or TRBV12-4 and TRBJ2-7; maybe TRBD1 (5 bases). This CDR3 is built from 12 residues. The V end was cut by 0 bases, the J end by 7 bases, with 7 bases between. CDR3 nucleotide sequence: TGTGCCAGCAGTTTAGCGGGGCAAGAGCAGTACTTC. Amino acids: CASSLAGQEQYF.

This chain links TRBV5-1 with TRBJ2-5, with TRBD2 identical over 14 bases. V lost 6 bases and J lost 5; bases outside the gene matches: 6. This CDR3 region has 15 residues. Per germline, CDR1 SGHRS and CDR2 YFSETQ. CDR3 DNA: TGCGCCAGCATCCTCGGACTAGCGGGGGGCGAGACCCAGTACTTC. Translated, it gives CASILGLAGGETQYF.

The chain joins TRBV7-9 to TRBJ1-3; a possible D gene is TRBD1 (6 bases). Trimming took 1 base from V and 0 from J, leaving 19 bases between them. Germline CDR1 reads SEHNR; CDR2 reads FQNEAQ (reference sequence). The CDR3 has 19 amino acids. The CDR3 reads CASSLVPGHFALSGNTIYF. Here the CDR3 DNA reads TGTGCCAGCAGCTTAGTCCCGGGACATTTCGCCCTCTCTGGAAACACCATATATTTT.

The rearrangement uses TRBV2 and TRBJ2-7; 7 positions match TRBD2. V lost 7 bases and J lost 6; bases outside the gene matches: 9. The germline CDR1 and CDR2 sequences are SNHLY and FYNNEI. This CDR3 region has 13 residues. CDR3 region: CASTVTSRPEQYV. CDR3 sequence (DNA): TGTGCCAGCACCGTGACTAGCAGGCCCGAGCAGTACGTC.

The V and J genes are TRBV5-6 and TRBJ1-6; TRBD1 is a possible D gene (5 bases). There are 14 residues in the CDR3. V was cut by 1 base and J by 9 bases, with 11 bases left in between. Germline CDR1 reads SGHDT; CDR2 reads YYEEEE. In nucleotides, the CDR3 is TGTGCCAGCAGCTTGTCAGGGATCGGTTCACCCCTCCACTTT. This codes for CASSLSGIGSPLHF.

CDR3 sequence reads: CASSRVPIGGAIEQFF. CDR3 in DNA: TGCGCCAGCAGCCGGGTACCTATCGGGGGGGCGATTGAGCAGTTCTTC. The V and J genes are TRBV4-1 and TRBJ2-1; 8 bases line up with TRBD2. Germline V gives CDR1 MGHRA, CDR2 YSYEKL. The CDR3 sequence is 16 residues long. V shed 4 bases, J shed 9 bases, and the junction held 14 bases outside the gene matches.

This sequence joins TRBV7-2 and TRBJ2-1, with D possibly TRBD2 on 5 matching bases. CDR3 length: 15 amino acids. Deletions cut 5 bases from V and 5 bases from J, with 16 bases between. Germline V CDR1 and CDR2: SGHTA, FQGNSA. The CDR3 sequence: CASSPSRRAHNEQFF. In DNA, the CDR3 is TGTGCCAGCAGCCCCTCCCGGCGGGCCCACAATGAGCAGTTCTTC.

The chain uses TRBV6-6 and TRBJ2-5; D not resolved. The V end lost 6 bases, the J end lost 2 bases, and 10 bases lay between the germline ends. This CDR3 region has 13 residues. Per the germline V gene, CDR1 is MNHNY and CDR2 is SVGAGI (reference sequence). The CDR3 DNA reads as TGTGCCAGCAGGCCAGTGCTGCAAGAGACCCAGTACTTC. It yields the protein CASRPVLQETQYF.

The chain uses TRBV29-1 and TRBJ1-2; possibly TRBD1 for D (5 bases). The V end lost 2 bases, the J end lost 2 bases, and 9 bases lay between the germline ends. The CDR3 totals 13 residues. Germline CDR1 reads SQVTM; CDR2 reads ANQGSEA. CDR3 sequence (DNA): TGCAGCGTTGAATGGGGCAGAAACTATGGCTACACCTTC. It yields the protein CSVEWGRNYGYTF.

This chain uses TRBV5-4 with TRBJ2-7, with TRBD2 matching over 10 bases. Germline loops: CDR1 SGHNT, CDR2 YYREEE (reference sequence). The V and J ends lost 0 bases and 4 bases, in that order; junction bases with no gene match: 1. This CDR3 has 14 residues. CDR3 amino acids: CASSLGTSGYEQYV. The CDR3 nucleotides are TGTGCCAGCAGCTTGGGGACTAGCGGTTACGAGCAGTACGTC.

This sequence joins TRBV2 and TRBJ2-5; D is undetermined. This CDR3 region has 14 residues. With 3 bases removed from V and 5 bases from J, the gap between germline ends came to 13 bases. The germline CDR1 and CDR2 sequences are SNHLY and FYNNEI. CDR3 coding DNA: TGTGCCAGCAGTGAGAGCCTTAGAGAGGAGACCCAGTACTTC. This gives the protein CASSESLREETQYF.

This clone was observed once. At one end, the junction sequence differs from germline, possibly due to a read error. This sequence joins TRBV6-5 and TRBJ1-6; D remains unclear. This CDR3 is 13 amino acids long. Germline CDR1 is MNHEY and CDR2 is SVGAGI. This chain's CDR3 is CASRLGGSASLSF. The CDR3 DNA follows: TGTGCCAGCAGACTAGGTGGCAGCGCTAGTCTTTCATTT.

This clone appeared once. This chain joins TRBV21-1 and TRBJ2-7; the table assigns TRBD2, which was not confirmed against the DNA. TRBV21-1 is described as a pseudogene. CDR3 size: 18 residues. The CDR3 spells CASSKPSGTSGSSWEQYV. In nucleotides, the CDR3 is TGTGCCAGCAGCAAACCCTCGGGGACTAGCGGTAGTAGTTGGGAGCAGTACGTC.